These 15 T cell receptor beta chains were sequenced from one sample in a study of CXCR3-negative and CXCR3-positive naive CD8 T cells. It was by 5' RACE with UMI labels that the TRB cDNA libraries were prepared. TCRdb re-called the 5' RACE reads and gives one entry per CDR3 protein, without DNA. The sample holds tens of thousands of distinct CDR3 sequences. Study-wide results and caveats: A higher hydrophobicity marked the TRB CDR3s of CXCR3-positive naive cells versus CXCR3-negative naive cells.

What these receptors recognize is not known. Specimen: naive CXCR3+ CD8+ T cells from blood. Subset specified: CD45RO-CCR7+CD27+CD95- naive CD8+ T cells expressing CXCR3 (TNR3+). These receptors came from a human donor in good health. Some clones in this sample may be carry-over from other donors' samples.

V gene TRBV2 combines with J gene TRBJ2-1. CDR3 size: 13 residues. CDR1 and CDR2 from the germline V gene are SNHLY and FYNNEI. The chain's CDR3 is CASSEAPIHEQFF. The entire variable domain, with the rest obtained from reference TRBV2 and TRBJ2-1, is as follows: EPEVTQTPSHQVTQMGQEVILRCVPISNHLYFYWYRQILGQKVEFLVSFYNNEISEKSEIFDDQFSVERPDGSNFTLKIRSTKLEDSAMYFCASSEAPIHEQFFGPGTRLTVL.

The chain combines TRBV29-1 with TRBJ1-2; TCRdb designates TRBD1, a call that cannot be tested without DNA. This CDR3 comprises 12 residues. Germline CDR1 SQVTM, CDR2 ANQGSEA. The CDR3 protein is CSVVDRVYGYTF.

The V and J genes are TRBV18 and TRBJ1-2; lacking DNA, the TRBD1 call made by TCRdb goes unchecked. The germline V gene has CDR1 KGHSH and CDR2 LQKENI. This CDR3 spans 17 amino acids. CDR3: CASSRERHTGENYGYTF. Complete variable domain (other parts from reference TRBV18 and TRBJ1-2): NAGVMQNPRHLVRRRGQEARLRCSPMKGHSHVYWYRQLPEEGLKFMVYLQKENIIDESGMPKERFSAEFPKEGPSILRIQQVVRGDSAAYFCASSRERHTGENYGYTFGSGTRLTVV.

The V gene is TRBV20-1, the J gene TRBJ2-1; TCRdb calls TRBD1, which cannot be checked without DNA. CDR3 size: 15 residues. Germline-derived CDR1 and CDR2 are DFQATT and SNEGSKA (reference sequence). CDR3 region: CSATSRQGSDNEQFF.

CDR3 sequence: CASSLGETASYEQYF. The chain has TRBV5-1 and TRBJ2-7; the D call of TRBD1 rests on TCRdb alone, since no DNA is present to check it. Germline V gene data show CDR1 as SGHRS and CDR2 as YFSETQ. The CDR3 consists of 15 residues. The full variable domain, in which reference TRBV5-1 and TRBJ2-7 provide the parts outside the CDR3, is KAGVTQTPRYLIKTRGQQVTLSCSPISGHRSVSWYQQTPGQGLQFLFEYFSETQRNKGNFPGRFSGRQFSNSRSEMNVSTLELGDSALYLCASSLGETASYEQYFGPGTRLTVT.

The rearrangement joins TRBV29-1 to TRBJ2-1. Germline CDR1 and CDR2: SQVTM and ANQGSEA. The CDR3 extends over 16 amino acids. CDR3: CSVEALEHRKYNEQFF.

The gene calls are TRBV28 and TRBJ1-1; TCRdb outputs TRBD1, but without DNA this stays unchecked. Germline values: CDR1 MDHEN, CDR2 SYDVKM. There are 15 residues in the CDR3. CDR3 in amino acids: CASSLRGAMNTEAFF.

The genes are TRBV29-1 and TRBJ2-7; there is no DNA to check the TCRdb D call of TRBD2. The CDR3 covers 12 residues. Looked up from germline, CDR1 is SQVTM and CDR2 is ANQGSEA. The CDR3 here is CSVIGWESEQYF.

The rearrangement links TRBV3-1 to TRBJ1-3. From germline, CDR1 is LGHDT and CDR2 YNNKEL (reference sequence). CDR3 length equals 14 residues. The CDR3 loop is CASATYYSGNTIYF.

The V and J genes are TRBV27 and TRBJ2-7; without DNA, the TCRdb call of TRBD1 cannot be checked. The CDR3 length is 15 residues. Germline V gene sequence: CDR1 MNHEY, CDR2 SMNVEV (reference sequence). CDR3 sequence reads: CASSLLGDRGHEQYF.

The chain joins TRBV28 to TRBJ2-3; with no DNA, the TCRdb D assignment of TRBD2 cannot be verified. Germline V gene sequence: CDR1 MDHEN, CDR2 SYDVKM. CDR3 length: 15 amino acids. This CDR3 is CASSFTSGPTDTQYF.

This sequence joins TRBV28 and TRBJ1-1. This CDR3 spans 13 amino acids. Germline values: CDR1 MDHEN, CDR2 SYDVKM. CDR3 amino acids: CASSFADNTEAFF.

V gene TRBV27 combines with J gene TRBJ2-1; TCRdb outputs TRBD1, but without DNA this stays unchecked. CDR3 length: 13 amino acids. Germline V gene data show CDR1 as MNHEY and CDR2 as SMNVEV (reference sequence). The CDR3 sequence is CASSWSIATGQFF.

This rearrangement joins TRBV6-1 to TRBJ2-7; the D call of TRBD1 rests on TCRdb alone, since no DNA is present to check it. The CDR3 runs 15 residues. CDR1 is MNHNS, CDR2 SASEGT, per germline. CDR3 loop: CASSEAAWDRDEQYF.

The rearrangement joins TRBV28 to TRBJ1-4; TCRdb proposes TRBD1, but this gene call is untestable without DNA. CDR1 is MDHEN, CDR2 SYDVKM, per germline. CDR3 length: 16 residues. The CDR3 reads CASSPPLMGLGEKLFF. Together with reference TRBV28 and TRBJ1-4, the CDR3 gives the full variable domain: DVKVTQSSRYLVKRTGEKVFLECVQDMDHENMFWYRQDPGLGLRLIYFSYDVKMKEKGDIPEGYSVSREKKERFSLILESASTNQTSMYLCASSPPLMGLGEKLFFGSGTQLSVL.